Here is one T cell receptor beta chain with its context. This clonotype was seen at least ten times. Which antigen it targets is not known. Base qualities are not recorded, but no much larger clone differs from it by a single base. This sample stems from a study of Graves' ophthalmopathy and Graves' hyperthyroidism (dated by TCRdb to the late 2010s). About the investigation overall: Peripheral blood was collected before any treatment was given, at the time of initial diagnosis. An independent validation cohort comprised roughly 20 hyperthyroidism patients and over 15 patients who later progressed from hyperthyroidism to ophthalmopathy. After sampling, hyperthyroidism patients received methimazole starting at 30 mg daily, and ophthalmopathy patients received high-dose intravenous methylprednisolone. In roughly 6 hyperthyroidism patients, the T-cell repertoires found in thyroid tissue were compared with those found in blood. The approximately 100 discovery patients were divided at random into training and test sets in a 7:3 ratio. To tell Graves' ophthalmopathy apart from Graves' hyperthyroidism, and to predict which patients would progress to ophthalmopathy, the study relied on TCR beta repertoire signatures. In total, around 130 blood samples were TCR-sequenced: fewer than 50 ophthalmopathy, approximately 75 hyperthyroidism and approximately 17 hyperthyroidism-to-ophthalmopathy patients. To explore V-J signatures distinguishing ophthalmopathy from hyperthyroidism, a discovery set of 100 patients (about 41 ophthalmopathy, roughly 55 stable hyperthyroidism) was enrolled. Results the study describes overall, beyond this receptor: The 13-signature model separated ophthalmopathy from stable hyperthyroidism with approximately 90% sensitivity and around 81% specificity in cross-validation, and 80%/75% in the test set. In validation, the model predicted ophthalmopathy progression with about 71% sensitivity and 72.22% specificity; roughly eleven predicted patients were CT-confirmed with GO in a median of roughly 6.8 months. No statistical method was used to set the sample size in advance, and the investigators knew which group each participant was assigned to. Most of the expanded thyroid clonotypes with a frequency above 0.001 were also detected in blood, and it was suggested that the thyroid immune response may be reflected by blood repertoires.

CDR1 and CDR2, looked up from the germline V gene, are MNHEY and SVGEGT. The cysteine opens and the phenylalanine closes a CDR3 of 16 amino acids. This entry keeps only the CDR3 DNA: 48 bases, framed from base 1. V was cut back by 4 bases and J by 2 bases, leaving a gap of 17 bases between them. TCR beta CDR3 regions were amplified from RNA transcripts for repertoire sequencing. HTBI primers and the Qiagen OneStep RT-PCR kit were used in a first-round RT-PCR, which was followed by a second-round multiplex PCR, size selection and purification. Libraries were sequenced on an Illumina HiSeq2000 using paired-end 100 bp reads. As for the authors' bioinformatics: Reads were processed with SOAPnuke, discarding reads with adapters, uncalled bases, mean Phred below 15, or no exact constant-primer or identifier match. COPE v1.2.5 was used to merge high-quality paired reads. Each unique nucleotide sequence was treated as a clonotype, and MiTCR v1.1 was used to align the clonotypes to the IMGT TRB V, D and J references. Analysis was restricted to V-J combinations with a frequency above 0.0001, which covered over 98% of repertoires. For each V-J combination, a TCR clonal expansion and chaos score was defined as F50 clonal expansion divided by the chaos observed in the TCRdist matrix. Welch's t-statistics and random forest were used to narrow the features down to 13 V-J combinations, which were then fed into a naive Bayes classifier. The Morisita-Horn index was used to measure how similar the thyroid and blood repertoires were. TCRdb ran its own pipeline on the public reads, namely fastp trimming at Q25 and MiXCR clone calling, and kept in-frame beta chains. Entries that share a CDR3 protein sequence are merged under the most common genes and DNA. The V and J calls and clone size are TCRdb's, not the authors'. This sample has 400,000 to 450,000 distinct CDR3 sequences in its table, and approximately 21% of those were observed once. Clones ranked in the top ten supply approximately 3% of the sample.

Stable hyperthyroidism was defined as no progression to ophthalmopathy within 18 months of follow-up. Patients with hyperthyroidism were aged 18 to 65 years, had been newly diagnosed, and had a disease duration of less than 2 months. Patients were excluded if they had other autoimmune diseases, uncontrolled infections, pregnancy or lactation. Diagnosis was based on clinical symptoms, serum thyroxine, TRAb, thyroid ultrasound and orbital computed tomography. PBMCs were isolated from about 9.1 ml of fresh peripheral blood by Ficoll-Paque density gradient centrifugation. Total RNA was extracted with Trizol reagent and quality-checked on an Agilent 2100 Bioanalyzer.

Sequencing was carried out using peripheral blood. This receptor was taken from a woman aged 18-29 years with stable Graves' hyperthyroidism. Donor details come from another sample of the same person, matched by shared clones. The chain employs TRBV6-2 or TRBV6-3 and TRBJ2-5; the D gene could be TRBD1 or TRBD2, each one agreeing over 5 bases. Here the CDR3 is given as CASSSVWDGLQETQYF. The DNA is as follows: TGTGCCAGCAGTTCCGTCTGGGACGGCTTACAAGAGACCCAGTACTTC.